This T cell receptor beta chain originates from a study of cytomegalovirus exposure and HLA in healthy donors. Study-level results: Rarity marked most TCR sequences, yet some public TCRs occurred in many donors. There were a few CMV-associated chains whose specificity for CMV antigens was confirmed in vitro. Reportedly, diagnosis of cytomegalovirus status by the classifier showed high specificity and sensitivity. According to a later analysis, TCR clusters from the first cohort tended to co-occur in the 120 or so validation repertoires.

This clone has just a few counts. What it binds is unknown. Libraries were prepared by immunoSEQ multiplex PCR; TCRdb keeps only in-frame clonotypes and omits some of them. The sample lists some 320,000 clones, about nine tenths occurring once. The ends were cut back, 7 bases at V and 8 bases at J, with 14 bases in the middle. CDR1 is LNHDA, CDR2 SQIVND, per germline (reference sequence). The CDR3 runs 12 residues. The sample consisted of PBMCs. J is TRBJ1-2 and V is TRBV19; no reliable D call. This TCR came from a woman under 40 in good health and CMV-seropositive. The CDR3: CASINRTRGYTF. CDR3 sequence (DNA): TGTGCCAGTATCAACCGGACTAGGGGCTACACCTTC. Full variable domain (rest looked up from reference TRBV19 and TRBJ1-2): DGGITQSPKYLFRKEGQNVTLSCEQNLNHDAMYWYRQDPGQGLRLIYYSQIVNDFQKGDIAEGYSVSREKKESFPLTVTSAQKNPTAFYLCASINRTRGYTFGSGTRLTVV.